This T cell receptor beta chain emerged from a study of T cell responses to AZD1222 COVID-19 vaccine. Turning to the study itself: Recipients boosted at about 4 weeks or about 12 weeks are pooled.

On this clone: Its specificity is not known.

The protocol was immunoSEQ multiplex PCR, while the TCRdb copy is restricted to in-frame clones and leaves out a portion. Among 140,000 to 150,000 clones, under 95% were seen once, and the ten largest hold about 2.1%. The CDR3 is 16 residues long. CDR1 LGHDT and CDR2 YNNKEL come from the germline V gene (reference sequence). The ends were cut back, 4 bases at V and 1 base at J, with 14 bases in the middle. Regarding the study as a whole: Clonal diversity may have been underestimated, and the donors were mostly white British, with more females than males. AZD1222 recipients seropositive at baseline numbered only 6 or 7. Spike-specific TCRs gained breadth and depth after people received two AZD1222 doses.

The chain carries TRBV3-1 (or the pseudogene TRBV3-2) and TRBJ1-5, with TRBD1 as a possible D gene (5 bases). This receptor was obtained from an adult in good health. Sequenced here: peripheral blood, sampled on day 0 of AZD1222 vaccination. For the CDR3, the DNA is TGTGCCAGCAGCCCCGGGGGGTTGGGCAGCAATCAGCCCCAGCATTTT. Translating it yields CASSPGGLGSNQPQHF.